Below, 15 T cell receptor beta chains from the same sample are listed, as sequenced in a study of cytomegalovirus exposure and HLA in healthy donors. Produced via immunoSEQ multiplex PCR; TCRdb's table is partial and in-frame only. The data show fewer than 200,000 clones, approximately 86% seen once. Input material: PBMCs. All receptors derive from a man in his late teens or twenties in good health and CMV-seropositive.

CDR3 protein: CASSQTGEWNTEAFF. The DNA of the CDR3 is TGCGCCAGCAGCCAGACAGGAGAATGGAACACTGAAGCTTTCTTT. The chain has TRBV4-3 and TRBJ1-1; tentative D call: TRBD1 (6 bases). Germline V gene sequence: CDR1 LGHNA, CDR2 YSLEER. The CDR3 covers 15 residues. Deletions cut 3 bases from V and 1 base from J, with 12 bases between.

This clone appeared once. The chain is built from TRBV28 and TRBJ2-1; D unclear. The V end lost 1 base, the J end lost 4 bases, and 14 bases lay between the germline ends. Germline assignment: CDR1 MDHEN and CDR2 SYDVKM. This CDR3 is built from 16 residues. The CDR3 reads CASSLFGAYSYNEQFF. CDR3 DNA sequence: TGTGCCAGCAGTTTATTTGGTGCGTATTCGTACAATGAGCAGTTCTTC.

This chain uses TRBV10-3 with TRBJ1-3, with D hard to call. CDR1 ENHRY and CDR2 SYGVKD come from the germline V gene. V was cut by 4 bases and J by 1 base, with 5 bases left in between. The CDR3 consists of 13 residues. CDR3 DNA sequence: TGTGCCATCAGTGGCAGATCTGGAAACACCATATATTTT. Its translation is CAISGRSGNTIYF.

This clone was found a few times. Other DNA sequences of this sample code for an identical CDR3. This chain connects TRBV11-1 to TRBJ2-7; D not resolved. From germline, CDR1 is SGHAT and CDR2 FQDESV (reference sequence). This CDR3 contains 13 residues. Trimming shortened V by 2 bases and J by 4 bases, and 9 bases separated the two germline ends. This chain's CDR3 is CASSLFQAYEQYF. The DNA for the CDR3 is TGTGCCAGCAGCTTATTTCAGGCGTACGAGCAGTACTTC.

V is TRBV6-4 and J is TRBJ2-1; 8 nucleotides line up with TRBD1. V was clipped by 3 bases and J by 8 bases; unmatched bases: 6. Germline CDR1 reads MRHNA; CDR2 reads SNTAGT. The CDR3 covers 14 residues. The DNA of the CDR3 is TGTGCCAGCAGTGAGGCAGGGGGCTCTGATGAGCAGTTCTTC. Its protein product is CASSEAGGSDEQFF.

The rearrangement uses TRBV13 and TRBJ1-1; D not resolved. The CDR3 has 14 residues. Trimming stripped 1 base from V and 0 bases from J, with 6 bases between. The germline V gene has CDR1 PRHDT and CDR2 FYEKMQ (reference sequence). CDR3 protein: CASSLVSVNTEAFF. The CDR3 region has the DNA TGTGCCAGCAGCTTAGTCTCGGTGAACACTGAAGCTTTCTTT.

V is TRBV5-1 and J is TRBJ1-1; D is perhaps TRBD1 (5 bases). CDR3 length: 14 residues. Between the trimmed V and J ends, which lost 5 bases and 4 bases, there was a span of 15 bases. The V gene's germline CDR1 is SGHRS and CDR2 YFSETQ. DNA of the CDR3: TGCGCCAGCAGGTCATTTGGGGCCGGCACTGAAGCTTTCTTT. Its translation: CASRSFGAGTEAFF.

The V gene is TRBV27, the J gene TRBJ2-3, with 7 positions matching TRBD1. The CDR3 totals 16 residues. Germline values: CDR1 MNHEY, CDR2 SMNVEV (reference sequence). Trimming removed 5 bases from V and 2 bases from J; junction bases left unmatched: 10. In DNA, the CDR3 is TGTGCCAGCAGTCCTTCCCCCGGGACAGCCACAGATACGCAGTATTTT. Its translation: CASSPSPGTATDTQYF.

This clone occurred once. The J gene is TRBJ1-2, the V gene TRBV5-1; D is possibly TRBD1 (5 bases). Trimming stripped 7 bases from V and 0 bases from J, with 16 bases between. In germline, CDR1 is SGHRS, CDR2 YFSETQ. This CDR3 has 15 residues. CDR3 in DNA: TGCGCCAGCCGCTCGAATGGGGCCGCTAACTATGGCTACACCTTC. Protein sequence: CASRSNGAANYGYTF.

The rearrangement links TRBV4-3 to TRBJ2-3, with 11 positions matching TRBD2. Germline CDR1 and CDR2: LGHNA and YSLEER. The CDR3 spans 17 residues. V trimming: 1 base; J trimming: 3 bases; junction bases outside the gene matches: 6. CDR3 residues: CASSQAELAGATDTQYF. Written as DNA, the CDR3 is TGCGCCAGCAGCCAAGCTGAACTAGCGGGAGCTACAGATACGCAGTATTTT.

The V call is TRBV29-1, the J call TRBJ2-7; D may be TRBD1 (6 bases). Trimming shortened V by 7 bases and J by 3 bases, and 16 bases separated the two germline ends. From germline, CDR1 is SQVTM and CDR2 ANQGSEA. CDR3 length: 13 amino acids. In DNA form, the CDR3 reads TGCAGCGCTAAGGACAGCTCTTACTACGAGCAGTACTTC. The encoded protein is CSAKDSSYYEQYF.

The V and J genes are TRBV27 and TRBJ2-7; 8 positions match TRBD2. CDR3 size: 14 residues. Per germline, CDR1 MNHEY and CDR2 SMNVEV (reference sequence). Trimming took 3 bases from V and 4 from J; bases not matched to a gene: 5. The chain's CDR3 is CASSFSGTRYEQYF. CDR3 bases: TGTGCCAGCAGTTTCTCCGGGACTAGGTACGAGCAGTACTTC.

This clone came up once. V is TRBV4-3 and J is TRBJ2-3; the match to TRBD2 covers 12 bases. The length of the CDR3 is 17 residues. V dropped 4 bases and J dropped 1; count of bases not matched to a gene: 6. Germline V gene lookup returns CDR1 LGHNA and CDR2 YSLEER. The CDR3, as DNA: TGCGCCAGCAGCCTTCAGACTAGCGGGAGCGGCACAGATACGCAGTATTTT. Translation: CASSLQTSGSGTDTQYF.

About this clone itself: This same CDR3 is encoded by further DNA sequences in the sample. This chain links TRBV5-1 with TRBJ1-4; D call uncertain. Germline-derived CDR1 and CDR2 are SGHRS and YFSETQ. The V end was cut by 0 bases, the J end by 7 bases, with 4 bases between. This CDR3 has 12 residues. DNA of the CDR3: TGCGCCAGCAGCTTGGCGGGTGAAAAACTGTTTTTT. The encoded protein is CASSLAGEKLFF.

The chain has TRBV2 and TRBJ1-1, with D maybe TRBD1 (5 bases). The V gene lost 2 bases and the J gene lost 2 bases, with 12 bases spanning the gap. The germline V gene has CDR1 SNHLY and CDR2 FYNNEI. The CDR3 extends over 15 amino acids. The CDR3 DNA sequence: TGTGCCAGCAGTGAATTTCTCGGGGGTAACACTGAAGCTTTCTTT. Amino acids: CASSEFLGGNTEAFF.